The 32 T cell receptor beta chains listed next were all sequenced from one sample in a study of graft-versus-host responses after intestinal transplantation. Produced via immunoSEQ multiplex PCR; TCRdb's table is partial and in-frame only. The sample consists of approximately 70,000 clones, roughly 92% of them appearing once. Sequencing was performed on bone marrow, taken almost 750 days after intestinal transplantation. These receptors came from a human patient who received an intestinal transplant, so some T cells may come from the graft donor.

The chain combines TRBV7-9 with TRBJ2-2, with 8 bases aligning to TRBD1. J was trimmed by 6 bases and V by 5 bases; bases with no gene match: 5. This CDR3 has 14 amino acids. The germline CDR1 and CDR2 sequences are SEHNR and FQNEAQ (reference sequence). The CDR3 nucleotides are TGTGCCAGCAGCACCAGGGGGCGGGCCGGGGAGCTGTTTTTT. As protein: CASSTRGRAGELFF.

This chain connects TRBV7-9 to TRBJ2-1; tentative D call: TRBD2 (6 bases). From germline, CDR1 is SEHNR and CDR2 FQNEAQ (reference sequence). Trimming took 1 base from V and 8 from J, leaving 6 bases between them. This CDR3 comprises 12 residues. The CDR3 is CASSLGLDEQFF. CDR3 in DNA: TGTGCCAGCAGCTTAGGACTAGATGAGCAGTTCTTC.

The rearrangement uses TRBV5-4 and TRBJ2-1; D possibly corresponds to TRBD2 (5 bases). V shed 3 bases and J shed 8 bases, with 18 bases lying between them. Germline CDR1 SGHNT, CDR2 YYREEE (reference sequence). CDR3 length: 15 amino acids. The CDR3 here is CASSSGRGLGYEQFF. CDR3 nucleotide sequence: TGTGCCAGCAGCTCCGGTCGAGGGCTTGGCTATGAGCAGTTCTTC.

The rearrangement links TRBV5-4 to TRBJ2-3; 11 bases are shared with TRBD2. The germline gives CDR1 SGHNT, CDR2 YYREEE (reference sequence). V lost 4 bases to trimming and J lost 1 base; unmatched junction nucleotides: 2. This CDR3 region has 15 residues. The CDR3 loop is CASSLSGGGTDTQYF. The DNA of the CDR3 is TGTGCCAGCAGCCTTAGCGGGGGGGGCACAGATACGCAGTATTTT.

The J gene is TRBJ2-4, the V gene TRBV18; TRBD1 is a possible D gene (5 bases). Germline values: CDR1 KGHSH, CDR2 LQKENI. Trimming took off 4 bases at V and 8 bases at J, with 12 bases between the two ends. CDR3 length: 13 residues. CDR3 nucleotides: TGTGCCAGCTCACAAAACCCCAGGGACATTCAGTACTTC. It is translated as CASSQNPRDIQYF. The variable domain in full, completed from reference TRBV18 and TRBJ2-4, reads NAGVMQNPRHLVRRRGQEARLRCSPMKGHSHVYWYRQLPEEGLKFMVYLQKENIIDESGMPKERFSAEFPKEGPSILRIQQVVRGDSAAYFCASSQNPRDIQYFGAGTRLSVL.

V usage is TRBV6-5 and J usage is TRBJ2-5, with 10 bases identical to TRBD1. CDR3 length equals 13 residues. V gave up 8 bases and J gave up 5 bases; unmatched junction bases: 5. Germline CDR1 and CDR2: MNHEY and SVGAGI. This CDR3 reads CASRDRGWETQYF. The CDR3, as DNA: TGTGCCAGCCGGGACAGGGGATGGGAGACCCAGTACTTC.

The V and J genes are TRBV10-1 and TRBJ2-7, with TRBD1 identical over 7 bases. Germline trimming cut 7 bases from V and 3 bases from J; bases unmatched to any gene: 6. The CDR3 is 13 amino acids. The germline gives CDR1 WNHNN, CDR2 SYGVQD (reference sequence). CDR3 sequence reads: CASKWDSNYEQYF. DNA for the CDR3: TGCGCCAGCAAGTGGGACAGCAACTACGAGCAGTACTTC.

The chain recombines TRBV21-1 with TRBJ1-4. TRBV21-1 has pseudogene status. The CDR3 runs 16 residues. The DNA of the CDR3 is TGTGCCAGCAGCTCCCCCGGTCACACTCTTAATGAAAAACTGTTTTTT. It is translated as CASSSPGHTLNEKLFF.

Regarding this clone: A read error may account for a junction end that differs from germline. CDR3 sequence reads: CASSLGWATGMNF. DNA of the CDR3: TGTGCCAGCAGCTTAGGTTGGGCGACAGGGATGAACTTC. V and J are TRBV11-2 and TRBJ1-2; 7 bases are a match to TRBD1. This CDR3 spans 13 amino acids. Germline CDR1 reads SGHAT; CDR2 reads FQNNGV.

This clone was picked up one time. The chain links TRBV4-1 to TRBJ2-1; 7 nucleotides match TRBD1. Germline V gene data show CDR1 as MGHRA and CDR2 as YSYEKL. V lost 4 bases to trimming and J lost 3 bases; unmatched junction nucleotides: 9. The CDR3 loop spans 16 amino acids. CDR3 nucleotides: TGCGCCAGCAGCCGGGAACCGGGACAGTTCTACAATGAGCAGTTCTTC. This gives the protein CASSREPGQFYNEQFF.

The J gene is TRBJ2-3, the V gene TRBV11-2, with D possibly being TRBD1 or TRBD2 (5 bases each). There are 17 residues in the CDR3. Trimming pared 4 bases from V and 6 bases from J, leaving 23 bases between. CDR1 and CDR2 (germline): SGHAT, FQNNGV. The CDR3 region is CASSSKVPQRGYDTQYF. CDR3 in DNA: TGTGCCAGCAGCTCCAAAGTCCCCCAGAGGGGCTACGATACGCAGTATTTT.

The chain joins TRBV7-9 to TRBJ2-2; no clear D gene. The CDR3 contains 15 residues. The germline V gene has CDR1 SEHNR and CDR2 FQNEAQ (reference sequence). V lost 3 bases, J lost 0 bases, and 8 bases lay in between. For the CDR3, the DNA is TGTGCCAGCAGCTTGGGCCACCCGAACACCGGGGAGCTGTTTTTT. Residues: CASSLGHPNTGELFF.

The rearrangement joins TRBV7-9 to TRBJ1-1; TRBD1 aligns across 7 bases. Trimming cost V 0 bases and J 5 bases; bases outside gene matches: 6. Germline V gene lookup returns CDR1 SEHNR and CDR2 FQNEAQ (reference sequence). The CDR3 extends over 15 amino acids. The CDR3 loop reads CASSLARQGGTEAFF. Written as DNA, the CDR3 is TGTGCCAGCAGCTTAGCCAGACAGGGAGGAACTGAAGCTTTCTTT.

V usage is TRBV10-3 and J usage is TRBJ2-5, with 8 bases aligning to TRBD2. V lost 4 bases and J lost 2; bases outside the gene matches: 0. This CDR3 is built from 13 residues. Germline CDR1 ENHRY, CDR2 SYGVKD. In nucleotides, the CDR3 is TGTGCCATCAGTGCGGGGGGGCAAGAGACCCAGTACTTC. Residues: CAISAGGQETQYF.

This sequence joins TRBV7-6 and TRBJ2-2; TRBD2 matches 10 bases. With 4 bases clipped from V and 1 base from J, the junction kept 6 bases outside the gene matches. The CDR3 loop spans 17 amino acids. The germline gives CDR1 SGHVS, CDR2 FNYEAQ. CDR3 region: CASSSSGSAVNTGELFF. The DNA for the CDR3 is TGTGCCAGCAGCTCTAGCGGGAGCGCGGTGAACACCGGGGAGCTGTTTTTT. The full variable domain, completed using reference TRBV7-6 and TRBJ2-2, is GAGVSQSPRYKVTKRGQDVALRCDPISGHVSLYWYRQALGQGPEFLTYFNYEAQQDKSGLPNDRFSAERPEGSISTLTIQRTEQRDSAMYRCASSSSGSAVNTGELFFGEGSRLTVL.

The chain has TRBV11-3 and TRBJ2-7, with D perhaps matching TRBD2 (6 bases). Trimming removed 5 bases from V and 0 bases from J, with 14 bases in between. Germline V lookup: CDR1 SGHNT, CDR2 YENEEA. The CDR3 totals 15 residues. The CDR3 nucleotides are TGTGCCAGCAGCCTAGGGGACGGGAGCTCCTACGAGCAGTACTTC. It specifies CASSLGDGSSYEQYF.

This chain uses TRBV5-4 with TRBJ2-6; D is unresolved. The CDR3 loop spans 15 amino acids. V was cut by 4 bases and J by 5 bases, with 13 bases left in between. Looked up from germline, CDR1 is SGHNT and CDR2 is YYREEE (reference sequence). For the CDR3, the DNA is TGTGCCAGCAGCCTCAGGACCGGACGGGCCAACGTCCTGACTTTC. Its translation is CASSLRTGRANVLTF.

The V call is TRBV19, the J call TRBJ2-1; D not certain. Germline assignment: CDR1 LNHDA and CDR2 SQIVND (reference sequence). CDR3 size: 14 residues. V was cut by 9 bases and J by 7 bases, with 19 bases left in between. CDR3 nucleotide sequence: TGTGCCAGCACGGTGGTCCCTGGTCGGAATGAGCAGTTCTTC. As protein: CASTVVPGRNEQFF.

This chain links TRBV4-1 with TRBJ2-1, with 9 bases aligning to TRBD2. The CDR3 is made up of 17 amino acids. Germline V lookup: CDR1 MGHRA, CDR2 YSYEKL. Losses at the gene ends were 2 bases for V and 0 bases for J; bases not matched to a gene: 5. CDR3 protein: CASSQLAGSPSYNEQFF. In nucleotides, the CDR3 is TGCGCCAGCAGCCAACTAGCGGGGAGCCCCTCCTACAATGAGCAGTTCTTC.

V gene TRBV4-1 combines with J gene TRBJ1-6; 10 positions match TRBD1. Per the germline V gene, CDR1 is MGHRA and CDR2 is YSYEKL. V lost 0 bases to trimming and J lost 0 bases; unmatched junction nucleotides: 2. This CDR3 is built from 18 residues. Written as DNA, the CDR3 is TGCGCCAGCAGCCAAGAGGGACAGGGGAGCTCCTATAATTCACCCCTCCACTTT. This translates into CASSQEGQGSSYNSPLHF.

The chain has TRBV7-2 and TRBJ2-2; 7 positions match TRBD2. CDR3 length: 15 residues. The J segment lost 6 bases and the V segment lost 1 base, leaving 5 bases of the junction unmatched. Germline values: CDR1 SGHTA, CDR2 FQGNSA. CDR3 amino acids: CASSLGLAEPGELFF. The CDR3 DNA sequence: TGTGCCAGCAGCTTAGGACTAGCAGAACCCGGGGAGCTGTTTTTT.

The genes are TRBV5-5 and TRBJ2-5; D possibly uses TRBD1 or TRBD2 (6 bases each). The CDR3 has 15 amino acids. Germline V gives CDR1 SGHKS, CDR2 YYEKEE (reference sequence). V was pared by 3 bases and J by 5 bases, with 17 bases between. The DNA for the CDR3 is TGTGCCAGCAGCTGGGGGTCCGGGGGCGGGGAGACCCAGTACTTC. Translated: CASSWGSGGGETQYF.

This chain links TRBV5-1 with TRBJ1-1; D uncertain. The V end was cut by 0 bases, the J end by 3 bases, with 9 bases between. Germline CDR1 reads SGHRS; CDR2 reads YFSETQ. CDR3 size: 14 residues. CDR3 nucleotide sequence: TGCGCCAGCAGCTTGGAAAGGCTGTACACTGAAGCTTTCTTT. Its translation: CASSLERLYTEAFF.

J is TRBJ2-1 and V is TRBV27; 13 bases match TRBD2. This CDR3 region has 17 residues. Germline-derived CDR1 and CDR2 are MNHEY and SMNVEV (reference sequence). V was pared by 6 bases and J by 8 bases, with 13 bases of the junction left unmatched. Here the CDR3 reads CASSAAPGLAGRHEQFF. The CDR3 DNA is TGTGCCAGCAGCGCCGCCCCGGGACTAGCGGGGAGGCATGAGCAGTTCTTC.

The CDR3 DNA reads TGTGCCAGCAGCCAGGCTCGTTTAGGAAACACCATATATTTT. Protein product: CASSQARLGNTIYF. The gene calls are TRBV4-2 and TRBJ1-3; D not resolved. Germline V lookup: CDR1 LGHNA, CDR2 YNFKEQ. The length of the CDR3 is 14 residues. V lost 3 bases and J 4 bases, leaving 10 bases between the germline ends.

V and J are TRBV7-9 and TRBJ1-3; D gene uncertain. The CDR3 runs 14 residues. V lost 1 base, J lost 4 bases, and 8 bases lay in between. Germline CDR1 reads SEHNR; CDR2 reads FQNEAQ (reference sequence). CDR3 in amino acids: CASSLGLEGNTIYF. In DNA form, the CDR3 reads TGTGCCAGCAGCTTAGGGCTGGAGGGAAACACCATATATTTT.

The CDR3 DNA is TGTGCCAGCAGCTTAGCGGGGGTCTCCTACAATGAGCAGTTCTTC. Its protein is CASSLAGVSYNEQFF. The V and J genes are TRBV11-3 and TRBJ2-1; D might be TRBD2 (6 bases). Trimming stripped 1 base from V and 0 bases from J, with 7 bases between. CDR1 and CDR2 (germline): SGHNT, YENEEA. CDR3 length equals 15 residues.

The chain uses TRBV4-2 and TRBJ2-7, with D hard to call. The germline V gene has CDR1 LGHNA and CDR2 YNFKEQ. This CDR3 has 14 residues. V was clipped by 0 bases and J by 2 bases, with 8 bases between them. The CDR3 region is CASSQDRTTYEQYF. The CDR3 region has the DNA TGTGCCAGCAGCCAAGACAGGACGACCTACGAGCAGTACTTC.

The V call is TRBV27, the J call TRBJ2-3; the D gene is possibly TRBD2 (6 bases). This CDR3 region has 13 residues. The V gene lost 6 bases and the J gene lost 11 bases, with 18 bases spanning the gap. Germline V gives CDR1 MNHEY, CDR2 SMNVEV (reference sequence). CDR3 bases: TGTGCCAGCAGATCTCTGGAGGGGTATAAGCAGTATTTT. Translation: CASRSLEGYKQYF.

The rearrangement joins TRBV28 to TRBJ2-7; 8 nucleotides match TRBD1. Unmatched junction bases numbered 19, after V lost 10 bases and J lost 2 bases. Germline CDR1 MDHEN, CDR2 SYDVKM. This CDR3 spans 17 amino acids. The chain's CDR3 is CAIQIGGFGTGTYEQYF. As DNA, the CDR3 is TGTGCCATCCAAATTGGAGGGTTTGGGACAGGTACCTACGAGCAGTACTTC.

The chain uses TRBV29-1 and TRBJ2-5; D uncertain. The J call could be wrong; TRBJ2-7 is a better fit for the DNA end. From germline, CDR1 is SQVTM and CDR2 ANQGSEA. The length of the CDR3 is 13 residues. In DNA, the CDR3 is TGCAGCGTTCTACGGAGCATCTCCTACGAGCAGTACTTC. Translated, it gives CSVLRSISYEQYF.

The V gene is TRBV28, the J gene TRBJ1-6, with a possible D match to TRBD1 (6 bases). Germline V gene data show CDR1 as MDHEN and CDR2 as SYDVKM. The CDR3 covers 14 residues. Trimming removed 7 bases at V and 11 bases at J, with 18 bases between. For the CDR3, the DNA is TGTGCCAGCACCTCGGGGGCAGTACCACCACCCCTCCACTTT. Translation: CASTSGAVPPPLHF.